This T cell receptor (beta chain) appears in the sequencing data of a study of cytomegalovirus exposure and HLA in healthy donors. With 7 bases removed from V and 3 bases from J, the gap between germline ends came to 13 bases. The CDR3 totals 12 residues. Per germline, CDR1 SQVTM and CDR2 ANQGSEA. The PCR had 60 Vbeta and 13 Jbeta primers. The table came from immunoSEQ multiplex PCR; TCRdb's copy has only in-frame clones and leaves some out. Here the sample spans 150,000 to 200,000 clones, about 82% being singletons. This chain uses TRBV29-1 with TRBJ2-7; D perhaps matches TRBD1 (6 bases). Input material: PBMCs. The TCR sequence derives from a woman aged 50 to 60 in good health and CMV-seronegative. CDR3 sequence reads: CSDAAGVYEQYF. The CDR3 DNA reads as TGCAGCGACGCTGCAGGGGTCTACGAGCAGTACTTC.